This section outlines one T cell receptor beta chain sequence together with its context. The data originate from a study of blood T cell repertoires in COVID-19. Produced via immunoSEQ multiplex PCR; TCRdb's table is partial and in-frame only. This sample carries hundreds of thousands of clones, about 81% of them seen once, and the ten largest clones take about 4%. The CDR3 runs to 15 residues. Trimming took 3 bases from V and 4 from J; bases not matched to a gene: 6. The germline V gene has CDR1 DFQATT and CDR2 SNEGSKA (reference sequence). Those who participated ranged in age from 18 to 89 years and resided in 24 US areas.

The rearrangement uses TRBV20-1 and TRBJ2-5; 12 nucleotides match TRBD2. Sequenced sample: PBMCs or T cells enriched from blood (not recorded which). This receptor was identified in a man aged 30-40 years with acute COVID-19. The CDR3 region has the DNA TGCAGTGCTAGTGAGATGACTAGCGGGAGAGAGACCCAGTACTTC. As protein: CSASEMTSGRETQYF.